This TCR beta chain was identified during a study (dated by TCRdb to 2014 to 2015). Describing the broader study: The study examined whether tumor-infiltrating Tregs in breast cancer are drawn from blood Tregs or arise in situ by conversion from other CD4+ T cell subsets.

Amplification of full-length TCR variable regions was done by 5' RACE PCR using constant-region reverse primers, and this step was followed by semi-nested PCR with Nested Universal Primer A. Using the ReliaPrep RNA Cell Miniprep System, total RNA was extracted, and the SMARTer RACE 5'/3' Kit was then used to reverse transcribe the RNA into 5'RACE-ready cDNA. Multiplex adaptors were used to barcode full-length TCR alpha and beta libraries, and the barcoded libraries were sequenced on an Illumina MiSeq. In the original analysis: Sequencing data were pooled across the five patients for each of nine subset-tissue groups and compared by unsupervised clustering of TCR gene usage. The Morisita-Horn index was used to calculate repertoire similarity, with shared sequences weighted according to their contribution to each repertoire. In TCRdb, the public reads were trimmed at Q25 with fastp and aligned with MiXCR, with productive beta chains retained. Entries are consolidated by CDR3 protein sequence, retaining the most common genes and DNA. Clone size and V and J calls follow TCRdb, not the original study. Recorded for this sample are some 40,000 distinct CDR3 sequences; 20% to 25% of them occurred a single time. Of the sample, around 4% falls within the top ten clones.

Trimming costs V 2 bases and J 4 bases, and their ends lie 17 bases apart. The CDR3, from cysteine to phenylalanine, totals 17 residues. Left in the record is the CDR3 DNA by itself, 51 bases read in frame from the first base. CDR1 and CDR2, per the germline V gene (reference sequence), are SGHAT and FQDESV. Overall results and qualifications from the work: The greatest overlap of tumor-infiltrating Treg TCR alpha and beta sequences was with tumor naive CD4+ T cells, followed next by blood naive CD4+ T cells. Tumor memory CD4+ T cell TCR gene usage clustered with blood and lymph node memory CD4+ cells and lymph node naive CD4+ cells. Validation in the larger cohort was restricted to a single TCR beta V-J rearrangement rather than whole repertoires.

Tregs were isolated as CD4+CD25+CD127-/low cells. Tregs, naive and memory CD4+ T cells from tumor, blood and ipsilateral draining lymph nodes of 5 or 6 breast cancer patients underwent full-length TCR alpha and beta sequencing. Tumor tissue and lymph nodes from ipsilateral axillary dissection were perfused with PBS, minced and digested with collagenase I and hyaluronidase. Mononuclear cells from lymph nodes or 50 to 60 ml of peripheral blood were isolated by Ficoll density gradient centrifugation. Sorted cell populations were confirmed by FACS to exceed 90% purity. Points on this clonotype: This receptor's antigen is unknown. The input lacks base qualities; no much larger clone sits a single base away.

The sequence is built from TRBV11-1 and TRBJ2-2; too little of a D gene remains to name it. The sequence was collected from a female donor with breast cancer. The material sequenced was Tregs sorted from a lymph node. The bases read TGTGCCAGCAGCTTAAGGAAAGGGTCGGTTGGCACCGGGGAGCTGTTTTTT. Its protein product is CASSLRKGSVGTGELFF.